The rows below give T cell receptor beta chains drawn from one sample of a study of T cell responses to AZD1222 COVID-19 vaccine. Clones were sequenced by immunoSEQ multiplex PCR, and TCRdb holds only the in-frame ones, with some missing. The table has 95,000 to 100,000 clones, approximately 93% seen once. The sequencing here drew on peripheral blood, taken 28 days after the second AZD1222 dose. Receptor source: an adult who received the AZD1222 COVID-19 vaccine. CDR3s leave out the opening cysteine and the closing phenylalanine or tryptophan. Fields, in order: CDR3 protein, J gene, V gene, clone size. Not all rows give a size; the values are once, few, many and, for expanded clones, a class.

CDR3aa: ASSVSGKNTEAF
j_gene: TRBJ1-1
v_gene: TRBV7-2
abundance: NA

CDR3aa: ASSPSGSGTGELF
j_gene: TRBJ2-2
v_gene: TRBV27
abundance: NA

CDR3aa: ASSLSGTGELF
j_gene: TRBJ2-2
v_gene: TRBV5-1
abundance: NA

CDR3aa: ASSLFLAEDTGELF
j_gene: TRBJ2-2
v_gene: TRBV5-1
abundance: NA

CDR3aa: AKRVGKETQY
j_gene: TRBJ2-5
v_gene: TRBV2
abundance: NA

CDR3aa: SVGTSGAHDTQY
j_gene: TRBJ2-3
v_gene: TRBV29-1
abundance: NA

CDR3aa: ASSNPPPGDTQY
j_gene: TRBJ2-3
v_gene: TRBV19
abundance: NA

CDR3aa: ASSAERGVTGELF
j_gene: TRBJ2-2
v_gene: TRBV19
abundance: once

CDR3aa: SVGGGPTNEKLF
j_gene: TRBJ1-4
v_gene: TRBV29-1
abundance: NA

CDR3aa: ASSSGAFTDTQY
j_gene: TRBJ2-3
v_gene: TRBV5-1
abundance: NA

CDR3aa: ASGPPGFAENIQY
j_gene: TRBJ2-4
v_gene: TRBV7-9
abundance: NA

CDR3aa: ASSFGQGARGNTIY
j_gene: TRBJ1-3
v_gene: TRBV28
abundance: NA

CDR3aa: ASSYSQGSYGYT
j_gene: TRBJ1-2
v_gene: TRBV2
abundance: NA

CDR3aa: ASSYYRDSEAF
j_gene: TRBJ1-1
v_gene: TRBV6-5
abundance: NA

CDR3aa: ASSWLEGLHEQY
j_gene: TRBJ2-7
v_gene: TRBV11-2
abundance: NA

CDR3aa: SVVPSGRGAYEQY
j_gene: TRBJ2-7
v_gene: TRBV29-1
abundance: NA

CDR3aa: ASSRDRENYGYT
j_gene: TRBJ1-2
v_gene: TRBV6-6
abundance: NA

CDR3aa: ASSLGRLYGYT
j_gene: TRBJ1-2
v_gene: TRBV11-2
abundance: NA

CDR3aa: ASSRGGAPASPSF
j_gene: TRBJ2-1
v_gene: TRBV11-2
abundance: few

CDR3aa: ASSSFSPLQGSNQPQH
j_gene: TRBJ1-5
v_gene: TRBV19
abundance: NA

CDR3aa: ANGPRGGGHEQF
j_gene: TRBJ2-1
v_gene: TRBV21-1
abundance: NA

CDR3aa: ASRSRVAGAQY
j_gene: TRBJ2-5
v_gene: TRBV28
abundance: NA

CDR3aa: ASSPRTVLNEKLF
j_gene: TRBJ1-4
v_gene: TRBV28
abundance: once

CDR3aa: ASSPSPAAQY
j_gene: TRBJ2-7
v_gene: TRBV28
abundance: once

CDR3aa: ASSGEAAPRAQY
j_gene: TRBJ2-5
v_gene: TRBV10-1
abundance: NA

CDR3aa: ASSFPSGGTDTQY
j_gene: TRBJ2-3
v_gene: TRBV13
abundance: NA

CDR3aa: ASSPRQGALGGYT
j_gene: TRBJ1-2
v_gene: TRBV6-5
abundance: NA

CDR3aa: SARQYSGNTIY
j_gene: TRBJ1-3
v_gene: TRBV29-1
abundance: NA

CDR3aa: ASSLFQATGELF
j_gene: TRBJ2-2
v_gene: TRBV5-4
abundance: NA

CDR3aa: ASSFRSGVQPQH
j_gene: TRBJ1-5
v_gene: TRBV28
abundance: NA

CDR3aa: ASRPRQGSGTYGYT
j_gene: TRBJ1-2
v_gene: TRBV27
abundance: NA

CDR3aa: AISEGGRQPQH
j_gene: TRBJ1-5
v_gene: TRBV10-3
abundance: NA

CDR3aa: ATGLKQY
j_gene: TRBJ2-7
v_gene: TRBV24-1
abundance: NA

CDR3aa: ASSELPEAAGNSGNTIY
j_gene: TRBJ1-3
v_gene: TRBV10-1
abundance: NA

CDR3aa: ASSPGTTGNTIY
j_gene: TRBJ1-3
v_gene: TRBV6-1
abundance: NA

CDR3aa: ASSFQVTSSNEQF
j_gene: TRBJ2-1
v_gene: TRBV7-2
abundance: NA

CDR3aa: ASSTGTDLYNSPLH
j_gene: TRBJ1-6
v_gene: TRBV18
abundance: NA

CDR3aa: ASSQVGLGPHNEQF
j_gene: TRBJ2-1
v_gene: TRBV4-2
abundance: NA

CDR3aa: ASSLEHNPSYEQY
j_gene: TRBJ2-7
v_gene: TRBV5-1
abundance: NA

CDR3aa: ASSPTGQPSYNSPLH
j_gene: TRBJ1-6
v_gene: TRBV7-9
abundance: few

CDR3aa: ASSQDLNVEDYEQY
j_gene: TRBJ2-7
v_gene: TRBV4-1
abundance: NA

CDR3aa: ASSGGLNTEAF
j_gene: TRBJ1-1
v_gene: TRBV9
abundance: once

CDR3aa: ASSQGPRTPQH
j_gene: TRBJ1-5
v_gene: TRBV3-1/TRBV3-2
abundance: NA

CDR3aa: ASSQEVGRGLNEQF
j_gene: TRBJ2-1
v_gene: TRBV14
abundance: NA